This TCR beta chain emerged from a study of shared clonotypes between healthy human individuals. General study findings and limits: Investigators expected sequencing depth to affect clonotype sharing among donors.

As concerns this clone: Its antigen is currently unknown.

Trimming cost V 7 bases and J 3 bases, with 13 bases left between them. This CDR3 spans 14 amino acids. CDR1 SGHRS and CDR2 YFSETQ come from the germline V gene. The authors ran the assay at deep level. Libraries were prepared by immunoSEQ multiplex PCR; TCRdb keeps only in-frame clonotypes and omits some of them. The sample has about 600,000 clones; 70% to 80% are singletons. This chain uses TRBV5-1 with TRBJ2-2; D remains unclear. The sequence was collected from a woman in her forties in good health. Some clones in this sample may be carry-over from other donors' samples. The sample taken for sequencing was PBMCs. DNA for the CDR3: TGCGCCAGCGGAACAGAATCGTACACCGGGGAGCTGTTTTTT. Translation: CASGTESYTGELFF.